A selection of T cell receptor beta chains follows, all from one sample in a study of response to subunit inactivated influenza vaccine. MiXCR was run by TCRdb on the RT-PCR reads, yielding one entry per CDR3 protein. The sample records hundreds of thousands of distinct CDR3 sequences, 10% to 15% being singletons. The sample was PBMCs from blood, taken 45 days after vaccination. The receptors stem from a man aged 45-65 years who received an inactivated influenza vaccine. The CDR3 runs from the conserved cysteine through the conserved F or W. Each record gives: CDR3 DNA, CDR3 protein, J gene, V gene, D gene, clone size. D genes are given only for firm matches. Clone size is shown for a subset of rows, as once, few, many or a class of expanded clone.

cdr3_nt: TGTGCCAGCAGTTCGGCCGGGACTAGGGGGGGCTACACCTTC; cdr3_aa: CASSSAGTRGGYTF; j_call: TRBJ1-2; v_call: TRBV27; d_call: .; clone_size: .
cdr3_nt: TGCAGTGCAAGGGGGCTTAACTCCTACGAGCAGTACTTC; cdr3_aa: CSARGLNSYEQYF; j_call: TRBJ2-7; v_call: TRBV20-1; d_call: TRBD1; clone_size: .
cdr3_nt: TGTGCCAGCAGTTTGGTTTATGGCGAAAAACTGTTTTTT; cdr3_aa: CASSLVYGEKLFF; j_call: TRBJ1-4; v_call: TRBV7-2; d_call: .; clone_size: .
cdr3_nt: TGTGCCAGCAGTTCCCACCTTTACGAGCAGTACTTC; cdr3_aa: CASSSHLYEQYF; j_call: TRBJ2-7; v_call: TRBV12-3/TRBV12-4; d_call: .; clone_size: .
cdr3_nt: TGTGCCAGCAGTACCCGACAGGGAGTCCCTTACACAGATACGCAGTATTTT; cdr3_aa: CASSTRQGVPYTDTQYF; j_call: TRBJ2-3; v_call: TRBV6-2/TRBV6-3; d_call: TRBD1; clone_size: few
cdr3_nt: TGTGCCAGCAGCTTAGGACCCCGGGGGGCCGTGAGCGGGGAGCTGTTTTTT; cdr3_aa: CASSLGPRGAVSGELFF; j_call: TRBJ2-2; v_call: TRBV11-3; d_call: .; clone_size: .
cdr3_nt: TGTGCCAGCAGTTGGAGGGATGAGCAGTTCTTC; cdr3_aa: CASSWRDEQFF; j_call: TRBJ2-1; v_call: TRBV12-3/TRBV12-4; d_call: .; clone_size: many
cdr3_nt: TGCGCCAGCAGCTTGTGGGGCGAAGAGACCCAGTACTTC; cdr3_aa: CASSLWGEETQYF; j_call: TRBJ2-5; v_call: TRBV5-1; d_call: .; clone_size: few
cdr3_nt: TGTGCCAGCAGTTTGACTAGCGGGGGGGCCAATGAGCAGTTCTTC; cdr3_aa: CASSLTSGGANEQFF; j_call: TRBJ2-1; v_call: TRBV27; d_call: TRBD2; clone_size: many
cdr3_nt: TGTGCCAGCAGCCCCTATACAGGGGGGTCCTACAATGAGCAGTTCTTC; cdr3_aa: CASSPYTGGSYNEQFF; j_call: TRBJ2-1; v_call: TRBV6-1; d_call: TRBD1; clone_size: many
cdr3_nt: TGTGCCAGCAGCTTGGCATCCGGGACAGGGCTGAACACTGAAGCTTTCTTT; cdr3_aa: CASSLASGTGLNTEAFF; j_call: TRBJ1-1; v_call: TRBV5-6; d_call: TRBD1; clone_size: .
cdr3_nt: TGTGCCAGCAGACCCGACAGGTGGAATGAGCAGTTCTTC; cdr3_aa: CASRPDRWNEQFF; j_call: TRBJ2-1; v_call: TRBV12-3/TRBV12-4; d_call: .; clone_size: many
cdr3_nt: TGCAGTGCCTCGTTTAGCGGGAACTTTGGCAATGAGCAGTTCTTC; cdr3_aa: CSASFSGNFGNEQFF; j_call: TRBJ2-1; v_call: TRBV20-1; d_call: TRBD2; clone_size: .
cdr3_nt: TGTGCCATCGGGACCGGGGCAGCGGGAGGGTACAATGAGCAGTTCTTC; cdr3_aa: CAIGTGAAGGYNEQFF; j_call: TRBJ2-1; v_call: TRBV10-3; d_call: TRBD2; clone_size: .
cdr3_nt: TGTGCCAGCACCCGACAGGGGACCTACGAGCAGTACTTC; cdr3_aa: CASTRQGTYEQYF; j_call: TRBJ2-7; v_call: TRBV13; d_call: TRBD1; clone_size: .
cdr3_nt: TGCGCCAGCAGCTTGGGCCTAGCGGGGACTTCCTACAATGAGCAGTTCTTC; cdr3_aa: CASSLGLAGTSYNEQFF; j_call: TRBJ2-1; v_call: TRBV5-1; d_call: TRBD2; clone_size: .
cdr3_nt: TGTGCCAGCAGCTTAGTCGCCGAGACATTTGGCTACGAGCAGTACTTC; cdr3_aa: CASSLVAETFGYEQYF; j_call: TRBJ2-7; v_call: TRBV7-6; d_call: .; clone_size: .
cdr3_nt: TGCAGTGCGGACACAGGGGATAGGGGGGCTTTCTTT; cdr3_aa: CSADTGDRGAFF; j_call: TRBJ1-1; v_call: TRBV20-1; d_call: TRBD1; clone_size: many
cdr3_nt: TGTGCCAGCAGTGGCTCTACTAGCTTTCCGCAGTATTTT; cdr3_aa: CASSGSTSFPQYF; j_call: TRBJ2-3; v_call: TRBV2; d_call: .; clone_size: .
cdr3_nt: TGTGCCAGCAGTTATAGCGGGTCGGCAGAGACCCAGTACTTC; cdr3_aa: CASSYSGSAETQYF; j_call: TRBJ2-5; v_call: TRBV6-2/TRBV6-3; d_call: TRBD2; clone_size: .
cdr3_nt: TGTGCCAGCAGCGTAGAAGAGCGGAACACAGATACGCAGTATTTT; cdr3_aa: CASSVEERNTDTQYF; j_call: TRBJ2-3; v_call: TRBV9; d_call: .; clone_size: few
cdr3_nt: TGTGCCAGCAGTTCCCCTGGGACAGGGAAGTACGAGCAGTACTTC; cdr3_aa: CASSSPGTGKYEQYF; j_call: TRBJ2-7; v_call: TRBV12-3/TRBV12-4; d_call: TRBD1; clone_size: many
cdr3_nt: TGCAGTGCACCAGGGACAGACAAAAACATTCAGTACTTC; cdr3_aa: CSAPGTDKNIQYF; j_call: TRBJ2-4; v_call: TRBV20-1; d_call: TRBD1; clone_size: .
cdr3_nt: TGTGCCAGCAGCGCGGGGGTGTGGGGCGGGAGGCGCGACAATGAGCAGTTCTTC; cdr3_aa: CASSAGVWGGRRDNEQFF; j_call: TRBJ2-1; v_call: TRBV11-1; d_call: TRBD2; clone_size: few
cdr3_nt: TGCGCCAGCAGCTTGGGCAAACCTAGCACAGATACGCAGTATTTT; cdr3_aa: CASSLGKPSTDTQYF; j_call: TRBJ2-3; v_call: TRBV5-1; d_call: .; clone_size: .
cdr3_nt: TGTGCCATCAGTGACGAACAGGGGCCGGCTAACTATGGCTACACCTTC; cdr3_aa: CAISDEQGPANYGYTF; j_call: TRBJ1-2; v_call: TRBV10-3; d_call: TRBD1; clone_size: .
cdr3_nt: TGCGCCAGCAGCTTTTGGACCGGGGAAGTATCGAATGAGCAGTTCTTC; cdr3_aa: CASSFWTGEVSNEQFF; j_call: TRBJ2-1; v_call: TRBV5-1; d_call: .; clone_size: few
cdr3_nt: TGTGCCAGCATTTTAGCGGGGGGGCCGAGAGAGACCCAGTACTTC; cdr3_aa: CASILAGGPRETQYF; j_call: TRBJ2-5; v_call: TRBV2; d_call: TRBD2; clone_size: .
cdr3_nt: TGTGCCAGCAGTTTCCGACTAGCGGGAGGGGGTGAGCAGTTCTTC; cdr3_aa: CASSFRLAGGGEQFF; j_call: TRBJ2-1; v_call: TRBV27; d_call: TRBD2; clone_size: .
cdr3_nt: TGTGCCAGCAGCTTGGCTGGGCACCATGGGGAGACCCAGTACTTC; cdr3_aa: CASSLAGHHGETQYF; j_call: TRBJ2-5; v_call: TRBV5-6; d_call: .; clone_size: few
cdr3_nt: TGTGCCAGCAGTCCCGGACTTGATCGAAGGAATGAGCAGTTCTTC; cdr3_aa: CASSPGLDRRNEQFF; j_call: TRBJ2-1; v_call: TRBV27; d_call: .; clone_size: many
cdr3_nt: TGTGCCAGCAGCCAAGATTTTAGGGATTATACAGATACGCAGTATTTT; cdr3_aa: CASSQDFRDYTDTQYF; j_call: TRBJ2-3; v_call: TRBV4-2; d_call: .; clone_size: .
cdr3_nt: TGCGCCAGCAGTGAGTCAGGCTTCAGAGGTGGCGGGGAGCTGTTTTTT; cdr3_aa: CASSESGFRGGGELFF; j_call: TRBJ2-2; v_call: TRBV10-1; d_call: .; clone_size: few
cdr3_nt: TGTGCCAGCACCATAATCACAACGACTAGAGGCTACAATGAGCAGTTCTTC; cdr3_aa: CASTIITTTRGYNEQFF; j_call: TRBJ2-1; v_call: TRBV7-8; d_call: .; clone_size: .
cdr3_nt: TGTGCCAGCAGTGAAACAACAGGGCGAGGGTCCTACGAGCAGTACTTC; cdr3_aa: CASSETTGRGSYEQYF; j_call: TRBJ2-7; v_call: TRBV2; d_call: .; clone_size: few
cdr3_nt: TGTGCCAGCAGCGTCGGTAGCGGGAGAGTTTTAGATACGCAGTATTTT; cdr3_aa: CASSVGSGRVLDTQYF; j_call: TRBJ2-3; v_call: TRBV7-6; d_call: TRBD2; clone_size: .
cdr3_nt: TGTGCCAGCAGCGGAATTAAAGGGTGGGGGAGGCATGAGCAGTTCTTC; cdr3_aa: CASSGIKGWGRHEQFF; j_call: TRBJ2-1; v_call: TRBV7-6; d_call: .; clone_size: .
cdr3_nt: TGTGCCAGCAGTTACTTAGGACTCCTTCCGAATCCCTACGAGCAGTACTTC; cdr3_aa: CASSYLGLLPNPYEQYF; j_call: TRBJ2-7; v_call: TRBV6-5; d_call: .; clone_size: .
cdr3_nt: TGTGCCAGCAGCGACGGGACAGCGAACACTGAAGCTTTCTTT; cdr3_aa: CASSDGTANTEAFF; j_call: TRBJ1-1; v_call: TRBV3-1; d_call: TRBD1; clone_size: few
cdr3_nt: TGTGCCAGCAGTATACTATCCGGGACGACTAGCACAGATACGCAGTATTTT; cdr3_aa: CASSILSGTTSTDTQYF; j_call: TRBJ2-3; v_call: TRBV28; d_call: .; clone_size: .
cdr3_nt: TGCAGTGCCCTTATGGTGAGCGAGCAGTTCTTC; cdr3_aa: CSALMVSEQFF; j_call: TRBJ2-1; v_call: TRBV20-1; d_call: .; clone_size: few
cdr3_nt: TGTGCCACCGAGCCCCCGGGGGGAGAGACCCAGTACTTC; cdr3_aa: CATEPPGGETQYF; j_call: TRBJ2-5; v_call: TRBV28; d_call: TRBD2; clone_size: few
cdr3_nt: TGCAGCGTTGAAAGTGGATACGAGCAGTACTTC; cdr3_aa: CSVESGYEQYF; j_call: TRBJ2-7; v_call: TRBV29-1; d_call: .; clone_size: many
cdr3_nt: TGTGCCAGTAGTACGAGCGGGCGCACAGATACGCAGTATTTT; cdr3_aa: CASSTSGRTDTQYF; j_call: TRBJ2-3; v_call: TRBV12-3/TRBV12-4; d_call: .; clone_size: many
cdr3_nt: TGTGCCACCAGTGATTCGGACGCGAAGGGGATGTATGGCTACACCTTC; cdr3_aa: CATSDSDAKGMYGYTF; j_call: TRBJ1-2; v_call: TRBV24-1; d_call: .; clone_size: few